Below are 23 T cell receptor beta chains sequenced from a single sample in a study of shared clonotypes between healthy human individuals. The assay was immunoSEQ multiplex PCR, and TCRdb's table has in-frame clones only and misses some. The data show over a million clones, around 78% seen once. The sample taken for sequencing was memory CD4+ T cells from PBMCs. The subset here: CD45RA-negative fraction. These receptors were taken from a man younger than 35 in good health. Some clones in this sample may be carry-over from other donors' samples.

This sequence joins TRBV21-1 and TRBJ2-7. TRBV21-1 is reported as a pseudogene. This CDR3 is built from 14 residues. CDR3 DNA: TGTGCCAGCAGCAAAGAGGGTCCTTACTACGAGCAGTACTTC. It yields the protein CASSKEGPYYEQYF.

CDR3 in amino acids: CASATGRNSGANVLTF. DNA of the CDR3: TGTGCCAGCGCAACAGGGCGGAACTCTGGGGCCAACGTCCTGACTTTC. The rearrangement links TRBV7-3 to TRBJ2-6; TRBD1 might be the D (6 bases). This CDR3 comprises 16 residues. V was shortened by 8 bases and J by 0 bases, with 14 bases between the two germline ends. Germline loops: CDR1 SGHTA, CDR2 FQGTGA. Full variable domain (outside the CDR3, taken from reference TRBV7-3 and TRBJ2-6): GAGVSQTPSNKVTEKGKYVELRCDPISGHTALYWYRQSLGQGPEFLIYFQGTGAADDSGLPNDRFFAVRPEGSVSTLKIQRTERGDSAVYLCASATGRNSGANVLTFGAGSRLTVL.

This chain links TRBV5-1 with TRBJ2-7, with D perhaps TRBD1 (6 bases). Germline CDR1 SGHRS, CDR2 YFSETQ. V was shortened by 5 bases and J by 0 bases, with 15 bases between the two germline ends. The CDR3 covers 15 residues. This CDR3 is CASSGGTGSSYEQYF. DNA for the CDR3: TGCGCCAGCAGTGGGGGCACGGGATCCTCCTACGAGCAGTACTTC.

The chain joins TRBV27 to TRBJ2-1; 16 bases fit TRBD2. Germline V gene sequence: CDR1 MNHEY, CDR2 SMNVEV (reference sequence). Losses at the gene ends were 6 bases for V and 0 bases for J; bases not matched to a gene: 11. The CDR3 contains 20 residues. The CDR3 loop reads CASSPNPGLAGGRSYNEQFF. CDR3 bases: TGTGCCAGCAGCCCGAACCCGGGACTAGCGGGAGGGCGCTCCTACAATGAGCAGTTCTTC.

This rearrangement joins TRBV25-1 to TRBJ1-4; 9 nucleotides line up with TRBD1. The CDR3 is 15 residues long. Germline V gene data show CDR1 as MGHDK and CDR2 as SYGVNS. J lost 8 bases, V lost 3 bases, and 7 bases had no gene match. The CDR3 sequence: CASSDPQGAGEKLFF. The DNA for the CDR3 is TGTGCCAGCAGTGATCCACAGGGGGCGGGCGAAAAACTGTTTTTT.

The chain links TRBV5-1 to TRBJ2-2; D is perhaps TRBD1 (6 bases). The CDR3 totals 15 residues. CDR1 and CDR2 from the germline V gene are SGHRS and YFSETQ. Trimming cost V 3 bases and J 4 bases, with 13 bases left between them. The CDR3 sequence: CASSWDTSSTGELFF. For the CDR3, the DNA is TGCGCCAGCAGCTGGGACACCTCGAGCACCGGGGAGCTGTTTTTT.

The rearrangement links TRBV28 to TRBJ2-5; 9 positions match TRBD1. Looked up from germline, CDR1 is MDHEN and CDR2 is SYDVKM. Trimming at V came to 3 bases and at J to 5 bases, leaving 7 bases not matched to a gene. CDR3 length equals 15 residues. CDR3 in amino acids: CASSFQTGGAETQYF. CDR3 coding DNA: TGTGCCAGCAGTTTTCAGACAGGGGGGGCGGAGACCCAGTACTTC.

This chain connects TRBV2 to TRBJ1-2, with 7 bases lining up with TRBD1. The length of the CDR3 is 14 residues. CDR1 and CDR2 from the germline V gene are SNHLY and FYNNEI. J was trimmed by 4 bases and V by 6 bases; bases with no gene match: 8. Here the CDR3 reads CASRTQGLGYGYTF. Written as DNA, the CDR3 is TGTGCCAGCAGAACACAGGGGTTGGGCTATGGCTACACCTTC.

V and J are TRBV28 and TRBJ1-1; D is unresolved. Trimming cost V 8 bases and J 1 base, with 11 bases left between them. This CDR3 comprises 13 residues. In germline, CDR1 is MDHEN, CDR2 SYDVKM. The CDR3 coding sequence is TGTGCCAGCCACCCCCCGGCGAACACTGAAGCTTTCTTT. Translating gives CASHPPANTEAFF.

A word on this clone: It may be a read error: a sequence one base away is much more abundant. This chain connects TRBV2 to TRBJ1-5, with D possibly being TRBD1 (6 bases). This CDR3 has 14 amino acids. The germline CDR1 and CDR2 sequences are SNHLY and FYNNEI. Trimming shortened V by 6 bases and J by 6 bases, and 15 bases separated the two germline ends. The CDR3 DNA reads as TGTGCCAGCAGCATACGGGGGGCTCTTCAGCCCCAGCATTTT. Translating it yields CASSIRGALQPQHF.

CDR3 in amino acids: CASSSRRATNEKLFF. DNA for the CDR3: TGTGCCAGCAGCTCCAGGAGGGCAACTAATGAAAAACTGTTTTTT. V and J are TRBV13 and TRBJ1-4; no reliable D call. The CDR3 sequence is 15 residues long. CDR1 is PRHDT, CDR2 FYEKMQ, per germline (reference sequence). Trimming took off 4 bases at V and 0 bases at J, with 9 bases between the two ends.

A word on this clone: Other DNA sequences of this sample code for an identical CDR3. This chain joins TRBV5-1 and TRBJ1-4; D is possibly TRBD1 (5 bases). The CDR3 spans 15 residues. Trimming stripped 0 bases from V and 6 bases from J, with 12 bases between. The germline gives CDR1 SGHRS, CDR2 YFSETQ. Here the CDR3 reads CASSLEGTGDEKLFF. As DNA, the CDR3 is TGCGCCAGCAGCTTGGAGGGGACGGGGGATGAAAAACTGTTTTTT.

This clone showed up many times. Other DNA sequences in the same sample also yield this CDR3. J is TRBJ1-1 and V is TRBV7-9; D is ambiguous. Trimming took off 2 bases at V and 0 bases at J, with 4 bases between the two ends. CDR3 length: 13 residues. The V gene's germline CDR1 is SEHNR and CDR2 FQNEAQ (reference sequence). The CDR3 region is CASSLTVNTEAFF. The CDR3 DNA follows: TGTGCCAGCAGCTTAACGGTGAACACTGAAGCTTTCTTT.

The CDR3 DNA sequence: TGTGCCAGCAGTTACCCGGACGGTACGGATACGCAGTATTTT. This gives the protein CASSYPDGTDTQYF. V is TRBV6-5 and J is TRBJ2-3; D is uncertain. The CDR3 runs to 14 residues. Deletions cut 2 bases from V and 6 bases from J, with 12 bases between. CDR1 MNHEY and CDR2 SVGAGI come from the germline V gene.

V usage is TRBV30 and J usage is TRBJ1-1; D unclear. Trimming left V 3 bases short and J 4 bases short, with 15 bases between. Germline V lookup: CDR1 GTSNPN, CDR2 SVGIG (reference sequence). The CDR3 runs 14 residues. In DNA, the CDR3 is TGTGCCTGGAGCCGAAACCGGGCCGTCACTGAAGCTTTCTTT. Amino acids: CAWSRNRAVTEAFF.

This clone came up once. Other DNA sequences within the sample encode an identical CDR3. This chain links TRBV6-6 with TRBJ1-1; D remains ambiguous. V lost 3 bases to trimming and J lost 0 bases, with 5 bases between them. Per germline, CDR1 MNHNY and CDR2 SVGAGI (reference sequence). The CDR3 covers 13 residues. The CDR3 region is CASSYTVNTEAFF. CDR3 in DNA: TGTGCCAGCAGTTATACGGTGAACACTGAAGCTTTCTTT.

This chain joins TRBV5-1 and TRBJ1-2; 10 bases map to TRBD1. V was pared by 3 bases and J by 0 bases, with 2 bases of the junction left unmatched. This CDR3 is 15 amino acids long. Germline V lookup: CDR1 SGHRS, CDR2 YFSETQ. CDR3 protein: CASSWDRGANYGYTF. CDR3 DNA sequence: TGCGCCAGCAGCTGGGACAGGGGCGCTAACTATGGCTACACCTTC.

In this sample, this clone turned up a few times. The rearrangement links TRBV18 to TRBJ2-5; D remains ambiguous. The V gene's germline CDR1 is KGHSH and CDR2 LQKENI. The CDR3 covers 13 residues. The V end lost 5 bases, the J end lost 3 bases, and 10 bases lay between the germline ends. In DNA, the CDR3 is TGTGCCAGCTCATCTACGTCGAAAGAGACCCAGTACTTC. Encoded protein: CASSSTSKETQYF.

This clone was detected many times. The rearrangement uses TRBV5-1 and TRBJ2-1; D remains unclear. Germline values: CDR1 SGHRS, CDR2 YFSETQ. The CDR3 covers 15 residues. Trimming left V 0 bases short and J 9 bases short, with 16 bases between. In nucleotides, the CDR3 is TGCGCCAGCAGCTTGGATGGTCCCCGAGTCGGTGAGCAGTTCTTC. This encodes CASSLDGPRVGEQFF.

This chain joins TRBV2 and TRBJ2-7, with 7 nucleotides matching TRBD1. This CDR3 is built from 14 residues. The V segment lost 2 bases and the J segment 3 bases; nucleotides outside the gene matches: 4. Per the germline V gene, CDR1 is SNHLY and CDR2 is FYNNEI. This CDR3 reads CASSETGARYEQYF. CDR3 sequence (DNA): TGTGCCAGCAGTGAAACAGGGGCTCGCTACGAGCAGTACTTC. Combining the CDR3 with reference TRBV2 and TRBJ2-7 gives the whole variable domain EPEVTQTPSHQVTQMGQEVILRCVPISNHLYFYWYRQILGQKVEFLVSFYNNEISEKSEIFDDQFSVERPDGSNFTLKIRSTKLEDSAMYFCASSETGARYEQYFGPGTRLTVT.

This rearrangement joins TRBV10-1 to TRBJ2-3; D not resolved. Trimming shortened V by 7 bases and J by 4 bases, and 9 bases separated the two germline ends. Germline CDR1 and CDR2: WNHNN and SYGVQD (reference sequence). This CDR3 spans 12 amino acids. CDR3 region: CASTSQSDTQYF. The CDR3 DNA is TGCGCCAGCACCAGTCAGTCAGATACGCAGTATTTT.

A single count supports this clone. This sample also contains other DNA sequences that code for the same CDR3. The V call is TRBV28, the J call TRBJ2-3; D is unresolved. Germline V gene sequence: CDR1 MDHEN, CDR2 SYDVKM. Trimming took off 5 bases at V and 0 bases at J, with 3 bases between the two ends. This CDR3 has 12 residues. This chain's CDR3 is CASSPSTDTQYF. CDR3 DNA: TGTGCCAGCAGTCCGAGCACAGATACGCAGTATTTT.

This sequence joins TRBV28 and TRBJ1-1, with D perhaps TRBD1 (5 bases). This CDR3 region has 15 residues. Germline V gene lookup returns CDR1 MDHEN and CDR2 SYDVKM. Trimming pared 4 bases from V and 1 base from J, leaving 13 bases between. The CDR3 reads CASSSAITGNTEAFF. For the CDR3, the DNA is TGTGCCAGCAGTTCCGCCATTACAGGGAACACTGAAGCTTTCTTT.